The 20 T cell receptor beta chains reported below all come from one sample, sequenced in a study of blood T cell repertoires in COVID-19. Some clones are missing from TCRdb's copy, which holds only in-frame ones; the method was immunoSEQ multiplex PCR. The sample has approximately 280,000 clones; approximately 84% are singletons. The sample comprised peripheral blood. These TCRs come from a human donor with COVID-19, enrolled during active disease. The donor label of this sample is uncertain.

CDR3 region: CASSIGQRGVYEQYF. The CDR3 coding sequence is TGTGCCAGTAGTATAGGGCAGCGAGGAGTCTACGAGCAGTACTTC. This chain uses TRBV19 with TRBJ2-7; D gene unclear. This CDR3 comprises 15 residues. The germline V and J ends were trimmed by 1 base and 3 bases, with 13 bases remaining between them. Per the germline V gene, CDR1 is LNHDA and CDR2 is SQIVND (reference sequence).

This sequence joins TRBV7-9 and TRBJ2-5, with D possibly matching TRBD2 (6 bases). Germline V gene data show CDR1 as SEHNR and CDR2 as FQNEAQ (reference sequence). The V and J ends lost 8 bases and 5 bases respectively, with 9 bases between them. The CDR3 consists of 11 residues. The CDR3 bases are TGTGCCAGCGGCGGGATTGAGACCCAGTACTTC. The encoded protein is CASGGIETQYF.

CDR3 residues: CASSLTAGVPDTQYF. CDR3 nucleotide sequence: TGTGCCAGTAGTCTAACAGCGGGAGTGCCAGATACGCAGTATTTT. The chain joins TRBV19 to TRBJ2-3, with TRBD2 matching over 8 bases. CDR3 length: 15 residues. V was pared by 5 bases and J by 4 bases, with 8 bases of the junction left unmatched. The germline V gene has CDR1 LNHDA and CDR2 SQIVND (reference sequence).

The chain employs TRBV19 and TRBJ1-3; possible D gene TRBD1, 5 bases. The CDR3 totals 15 residues. Germline CDR1 reads LNHDA; CDR2 reads SQIVND (reference sequence). V dropped 7 bases and J dropped 1 base, with 14 bases sitting between them. CDR3 sequence: CASTKGQLSGNTIYF. The CDR3 nucleotides read TGTGCCAGTACCAAGGGGCAGTTATCTGGAAACACCATATATTTT. The entire variable domain, with the rest obtained from reference TRBV19 and TRBJ1-3, is as follows: DGGITQSPKYLFRKEGQNVTLSCEQNLNHDAMYWYRQDPGQGLRLIYYSQIVNDFQKGDIAEGYSVSREKKESFPLTVTSAQKNPTAFYLCASTKGQLSGNTIYFGEGSWLTVV.

This clone was observed once. V is TRBV6-5 and J is TRBJ1-1; D gene ambiguous. V lost 2 bases and J 6 bases, leaving 4 bases between the germline ends. CDR1 and CDR2 from the germline V gene are MNHEY and SVGAGI. CDR3 size: 11 residues. CDR3 loop: CASSYEAEAFF. The DNA for the CDR3 is TGTGCCAGCAGTTACGAGGCTGAAGCTTTCTTT.

The rearrangement joins TRBV5-5 to TRBJ2-3; TRBD1 might be the D (6 bases). This CDR3 is built from 13 residues. With 3 bases removed from V and 7 bases from J, the gap between germline ends came to 12 bases. From germline, CDR1 is SGHKS and CDR2 YYEKEE (reference sequence). The CDR3 nucleotides read TGTGCCAGCAGCTCGGGACACGTTTATACGCAGTATTTT. It codes for CASSSGHVYTQYF.

This clone is a singleton in its sample. The V gene is TRBV10-3, the J gene TRBJ2-2; 15 bases match TRBD2. This CDR3 region has 18 residues. The V and J ends lost 3 bases and 4 bases, in that order; junction bases with no gene match: 6. CDR1 and CDR2 from the germline V gene are ENHRY and SYGVKD. The CDR3 nucleotides are TGTGCCATCAGTGACCCGGGACTAGCGGGAGGAAGCACCGGGGAGCTGTTTTTT. Translation: CAISDPGLAGGSTGELFF.

The chain uses TRBV11-3 and TRBJ2-6, with TRBD1 identical over 8 bases. The V segment lost 7 bases and the J segment 0 bases; nucleotides outside the gene matches: 17. This CDR3 is built from 20 residues. CDR1 SGHNT and CDR2 YENEEA come from the germline V gene. This CDR3 is CASIIDDRDRKVSGANVLTF. CDR3 coding DNA: TGTGCCAGCATCATAGACGACCGGGACAGGAAAGTCTCTGGGGCCAACGTCCTGACTTTC.

The chain combines TRBV11-3 with TRBJ2-7; D perhaps matches TRBD2 (5 bases). Germline values: CDR1 SGHNT, CDR2 YENEEA. The CDR3 runs 14 residues. Trimming pared 0 bases from V and 3 bases from J, leaving 9 bases between. CDR3 DNA: TGTGCCAGCAGCTTAGACGGGGATGGCTACGAGCAGTACTTC. It is translated as CASSLDGDGYEQYF.

A single count supports this clone. J is TRBJ1-1 and V is TRBV20-1; D is possibly TRBD1 (5 bases). CDR1 and CDR2 (germline): DFQATT, SNEGSKA (reference sequence). CDR3 length equals 11 residues. V was trimmed by 4 bases and J by 6 bases, leaving 9 bases between them. This CDR3 reads CSATHRSEAFF. CDR3 nucleotides: TGCAGTGCTACCCACAGGTCTGAAGCTTTCTTT.

This sequence joins TRBV28 and TRBJ2-1; 14 bases are shared with TRBD2. The V gene's germline CDR1 is MDHEN and CDR2 SYDVKM. J was trimmed by 7 bases and V by 3 bases; bases with no gene match: 5. CDR3 length: 16 amino acids. The CDR3 sequence: CASSLTSGRAGNEQFF. Written as DNA, the CDR3 is TGTGCCAGCAGTTTGACTAGCGGGAGGGCCGGGAATGAGCAGTTCTTC.

This chain uses TRBV19 with TRBJ2-1, with 13 bases matching TRBD2. After removal of 0 bases from V and 5 bases from J, the junction contained 1 base not matched to a gene. The germline V gene encodes CDR1 LNHDA and CDR2 SQIVND (reference sequence). The CDR3 consists of 16 residues. DNA for the CDR3: TGTGCCAGTAGTATAGAGGGACTAGCGGGAAACAATGAGCAGTTCTTC. As protein: CASSIEGLAGNNEQFF.

The chain uses TRBV5-1 and TRBJ2-1, with 14 nucleotides matching TRBD2. Germline V CDR1 and CDR2: SGHRS, YFSETQ. The CDR3 runs 17 residues. V dropped 2 bases and J dropped 4; count of bases not matched to a gene: 5. The CDR3: CASSLGTSGREYNEQFF. The CDR3 nucleotides are TGCGCCAGCAGCTTAGGGACTAGCGGGAGAGAATACAATGAGCAGTTCTTC.

This chain connects TRBV4-3 to TRBJ2-1, with D maybe TRBD2 (6 bases). Germline loops: CDR1 LGHNA, CDR2 YSLEER. Between the trimmed V and J ends, which lost 0 bases and 6 bases, there was a span of 15 bases. CDR3 length: 16 residues. The CDR3 nucleotides are TGCGCCAGCAGCCAAGATGGTACTAGCACGATCAATGAGCAGTTCTTC. Its protein product is CASSQDGTSTINEQFF.

The chain combines TRBV20-1 with TRBJ1-6; D is uncertain. The germline CDR1 and CDR2 sequences are DFQATT and SNEGSKA (reference sequence). Trimming left V 3 bases short and J 9 bases short, with 18 bases between. This CDR3 has 15 residues. CDR3 in DNA: TGCAGTGCTAGTTCCGCCGGGGAGTCAACTTCACCCCTCCACTTT. Translation gives CSASSAGESTSPLHF.

This chain uses TRBV11-2 with TRBJ2-4; 7 bases line up with TRBD2. The trim removed 3 bases at V and 6 bases at J, leaving 11 bases unmatched. The CDR3 length is 16 residues. Germline CDR1 is SGHAT and CDR2 is FQNNGV. In DNA, the CDR3 is TGTGCCAGCAGCTTTGGGGGAGGGCCCGTCGGAAACATTCAGTACTTC. This encodes CASSFGGGPVGNIQYF.

With regard to this clone: Within the sample, other DNA sequences also encode this same CDR3. This chain's CDR3 is CASSRRGSSYNEQFF. DNA for the CDR3: TGTGCCAGCAGTCGGAGAGGGAGCTCCTACAATGAGCAGTTCTTC. The rearrangement uses TRBV28 and TRBJ2-1; tentatively, D is TRBD2 (5 bases). Trimming pared 5 bases from V and 0 bases from J, leaving 11 bases between. Germline V gives CDR1 MDHEN, CDR2 SYDVKM. The CDR3 sequence is 15 residues long.

This clone was seen more than once but under ten times. J is TRBJ2-5 and V is TRBV29-1, with 12 bases lining up with TRBD2. V trimming: 7 bases; J trimming: 5 bases; junction bases outside the gene matches: 5. This CDR3 has 13 residues. Germline-derived CDR1 and CDR2 are SQVTM and ANQGSEA. CDR3 region: CSALTSGRETQYF. CDR3 in DNA: TGCAGCGCTCTAACTAGCGGGAGGGAGACCCAGTACTTC.

J is TRBJ2-1 and V is TRBV6-1; weak D call: TRBD2 (6 bases). The CDR3 loop spans 15 amino acids. CDR1 MNHNS and CDR2 SASEGT come from the germline V gene. Between the trimmed V and J ends, which lost 2 bases and 10 bases, there was a span of 18 bases. As DNA, the CDR3 is TGTGCCAGCAGTGAATGGGGGACTCCCCCTGCGGAGCAGTTCTTC. It yields the protein CASSEWGTPPAEQFF.

This sequence joins TRBV6-5 and TRBJ2-7, with 7 bases aligning to TRBD1. Trimming removed 0 bases from V and 4 bases from J; junction bases left unmatched: 6. Germline CDR1 and CDR2: MNHEY and SVGAGI. This CDR3 is 15 amino acids long. The CDR3 protein is CASSYSDRAGYEQYF. CDR3 coding DNA: TGTGCCAGCAGTTACTCCGACAGGGCGGGTTACGAGCAGTACTTC.